This T cell receptor beta chain comes out of a study of blood T cell repertoires in COVID-19. Study context: Samples came from the United States, Italy and Spain, spanning acute and convalescent COVID-19. Sources were T cells, B-cell-depleted T cells, or PBMCs; the material itself was cDNA or gDNA.

The study drew participants aged about 18 to 89 years from 20 to 30 US areas. Grouping used clinical history reported by participants in a survey and questionnaire. CDR1 and CDR2 from the germline V gene are GTSNPN and SVGIG (reference sequence). This CDR3 spans 14 amino acids. The method was immunoSEQ multiplex PCR; TCRdb's version includes in-frame clones alone and lacks a portion of them. The data hold some 340,000 clones, with around 86% observed a single time. The gene calls are TRBV30 and TRBJ1-6, with D hard to call. The sample comprised PBMCs or T cells enriched from blood (not recorded which). The receptor comes from a woman in her 50s who had recovered from COVID-19. The CDR3 here is CARGEGWGNSPLHF. The DNA of the CDR3 is TGTGCTCGGGGTGAGGGCTGGGGTAATTCACCCCTCCACTTT.